This T cell receptor beta chain was found in a study of shared clonotypes between healthy human individuals. Study-level findings and limits: The diversity represented, both genetic and in exposure history, was limited by few donors. Sequencing depth was a factor that was expected to affect clonotype sharing among donors.

Replicate PCRs for unsorted PBMC used 250 to 300 ng DNA (about 27,000 T cell genomes). Some clones are missing from TCRdb's copy, which holds only in-frame ones; the method was immunoSEQ multiplex PCR. The sample shows under 600,000 clones, roughly four fifths of them seen only once. A note on this clone: Its antigen is still unknown.

Germline CDR1 is SQVTM and CDR2 is ANQGSEA. V lost 3 bases and J lost 6, with 17 bases in between. The CDR3 is made up of 15 amino acids. This clonotype was sampled from a woman in her thirties or forties in good health. Some clones in this sample may be carry-over from other donors' samples. This sequence joins TRBV29-1 and TRBJ2-2; tentatively, D is TRBD1 or TRBD2 (5 bases each). The specimen was PBMCs. Written as DNA, the CDR3 is TGCAGCGTTGATACGGGGCTGTCACCCCCCGGGGAGCTGTTTTTT. Translation: CSVDTGLSPPGELFF.